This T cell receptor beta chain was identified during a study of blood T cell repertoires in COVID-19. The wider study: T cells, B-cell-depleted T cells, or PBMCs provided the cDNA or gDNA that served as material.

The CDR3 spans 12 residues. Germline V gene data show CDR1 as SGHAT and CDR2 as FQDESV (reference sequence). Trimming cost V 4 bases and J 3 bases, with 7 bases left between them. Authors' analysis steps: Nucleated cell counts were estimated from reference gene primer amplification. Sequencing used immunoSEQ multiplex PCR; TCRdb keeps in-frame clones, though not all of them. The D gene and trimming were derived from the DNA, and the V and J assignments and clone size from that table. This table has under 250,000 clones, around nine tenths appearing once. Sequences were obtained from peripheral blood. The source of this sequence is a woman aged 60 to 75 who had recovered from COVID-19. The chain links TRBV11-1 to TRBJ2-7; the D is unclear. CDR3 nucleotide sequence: TGTGCCAGCAGCTCCCGGGTCTACGAGCAGTACTTC. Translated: CASSSRVYEQYF. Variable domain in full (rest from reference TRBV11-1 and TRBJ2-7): EAEVAQSPRYKITEKSQAVAFWCDPISGHATLYWYRQILGQGPELLVQFQDESVVDDSQLPKDRFSAERLKGVDSTLKIQPAELGDSAMYLCASSSRVYEQYFGPGTRLTVT.